What follows are 3 T cell receptor beta chains derived from one specimen sequenced in a study of T cell responses to AZD1222 COVID-19 vaccine. The data were produced by immunoSEQ multiplex PCR, yet TCRdb's version contains in-frame clones alone and is incomplete. The sample includes around 78,000 clones, 82% of them seen just once. The starting material was peripheral blood, obtained on day 0 of AZD1222 vaccination. The receptor set was obtained from an adult in good health.

CDR3 residues: CASSLGEVFLGYTF. The DNA for the CDR3 is TGTGCCAGCAGCCTGGGGGAGGTTTTTTTGGGCTACACCTTC. The chain recombines TRBV7-2 with TRBJ1-2; tentatively, D is TRBD1 (5 bases). V was trimmed by 5 bases and J by 8 bases, leaving 18 bases between them. Germline V gives CDR1 SGHTA, CDR2 FQGNSA. The CDR3 has 14 amino acids.

The chain employs TRBV13 and TRBJ2-5; 9 nucleotides align to TRBD2. The junction had 9 bases not matched to a gene; V was cut back by 2 bases and J by 5 bases. Germline V gene sequence: CDR1 PRHDT, CDR2 FYEKMQ (reference sequence). The CDR3 has 16 amino acids. The CDR3 DNA is TGTGCCAGCAGCTTACAGGTAGCGGGAGCGGGTGAGACCCAGTACTTC. Its protein product is CASSLQVAGAGETQYF.

V gene TRBV5-4 combines with J gene TRBJ1-1; D might be TRBD1 (6 bases). CDR1 and CDR2 (germline): SGHNT, YYREEE (reference sequence). The germline V and J ends were trimmed by 4 bases and 4 bases, with 14 bases remaining between them. There are 14 residues in the CDR3. In nucleotides, the CDR3 is TGTGCCAGCAGCCCAAACCAGGGGATCACTGAAGCTTTCTTT. Translation: CASSPNQGITEAFF.